The clone carrying this T cell receptor (beta chain) was observed once. Antigen unknown. Sequenced by immunoSEQ multiplex PCR; TCRdb stores in-frame clones only, minus some. This table holds 90,000 to 110,000 clones, 88% found once. V lost 6 bases and J 1 base, leaving 12 bases between the germline ends. The CDR3 contains 15 residues. Germline CDR1 and CDR2: SGHTA and FQGNSA. This sample was taken from a study of identifying expanded T cells in peripheral blood. Study findings and constraints: Two-week clone count variance significantly increased as total template count grew. Roughly 1.2 clones differed between technical replicates, versus about 16 and 19 over time.

During the collection period, no donor immune events like infections were recorded. The TCR was taken from a person aged 18 to 75 in good health. Sequencing was carried out using blood. This rearrangement joins TRBV7-2 to TRBJ2-2, with no clear D. CDR3 in DNA: TGTGCCAGCAGTTATGCTGGGCTGAACACCGGGGAGCTGTTTTTT. Amino acid sequence: CASSYAGLNTGELFF.